This T cell receptor (beta chain) was retrieved from a study of blood T cell repertoires in COVID-19. Study overall: PBMCs, B-cell-depleted T cells, or T cells provided the cDNA or gDNA that made up the material.

Germline V gene lookup returns CDR1 SGHNT and CDR2 YYREEE (reference sequence). CDR3 length: 13 residues. Trimming pared 4 bases from V and 2 bases from J, leaving 8 bases between. The repertoire was sequenced with immunoSEQ multiplex PCR; TCRdb's copy has only in-frame clones and lacks some. The sample lists some 180,000 clones, around four fifths seen once, with approximately 8% in the top ten. The sequence was collected from an elderly woman with COVID-19, enrolled during active disease. This sequence joins TRBV5-4 and TRBJ2-3, with D possibly matching TRBD1 (5 bases). Input material: peripheral blood. CDR3 sequence: CASSADTTDTQYF. Here the CDR3 DNA reads TGTGCCAGCAGCGCGGACACCACAGATACGCAGTATTTT.